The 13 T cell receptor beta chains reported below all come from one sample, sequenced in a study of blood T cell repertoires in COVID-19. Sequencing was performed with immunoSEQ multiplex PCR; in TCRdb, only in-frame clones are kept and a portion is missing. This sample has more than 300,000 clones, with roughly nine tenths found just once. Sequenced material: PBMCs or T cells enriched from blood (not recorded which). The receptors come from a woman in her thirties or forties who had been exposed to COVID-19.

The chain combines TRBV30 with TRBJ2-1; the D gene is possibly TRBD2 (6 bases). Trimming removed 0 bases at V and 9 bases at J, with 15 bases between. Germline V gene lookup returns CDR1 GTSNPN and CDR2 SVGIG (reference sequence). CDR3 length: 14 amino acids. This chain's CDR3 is CAWSVGGRESEQFF. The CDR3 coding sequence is TGTGCCTGGAGTGTAGGAGGGCGGGAAAGTGAGCAGTTCTTC.

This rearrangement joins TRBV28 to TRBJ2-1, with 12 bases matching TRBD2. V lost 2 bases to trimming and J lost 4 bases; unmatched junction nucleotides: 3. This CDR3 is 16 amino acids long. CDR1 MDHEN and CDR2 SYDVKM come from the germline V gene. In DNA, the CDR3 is TGTGCCAGCAGTTTACTAGCGGGGGGGACTTACAATGAGCAGTTCTTC. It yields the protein CASSLLAGGTYNEQFF.

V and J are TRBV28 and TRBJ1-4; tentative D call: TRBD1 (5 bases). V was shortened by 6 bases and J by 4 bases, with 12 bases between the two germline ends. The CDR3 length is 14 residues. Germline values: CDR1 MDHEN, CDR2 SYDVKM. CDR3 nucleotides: TGTGCCAGCAGGGGAGGCGGGGGTAATGAAAAACTGTTTTTT. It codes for CASRGGGGNEKLFF.

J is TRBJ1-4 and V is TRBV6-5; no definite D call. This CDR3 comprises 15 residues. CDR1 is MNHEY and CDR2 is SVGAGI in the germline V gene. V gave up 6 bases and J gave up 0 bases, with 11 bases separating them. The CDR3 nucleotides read TGTGCCAGCAGGCGGGATTCCGCAACTAATGAAAAACTGTTTTTT. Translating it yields CASRRDSATNEKLFF.

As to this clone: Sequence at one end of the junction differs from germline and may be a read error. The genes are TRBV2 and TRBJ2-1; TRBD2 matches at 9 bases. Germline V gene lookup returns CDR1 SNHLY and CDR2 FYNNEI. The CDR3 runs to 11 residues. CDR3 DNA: TGTGCCAGCAGTGAAACCCCTAGCGGGATCTTC. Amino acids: CASSETPSGIF.

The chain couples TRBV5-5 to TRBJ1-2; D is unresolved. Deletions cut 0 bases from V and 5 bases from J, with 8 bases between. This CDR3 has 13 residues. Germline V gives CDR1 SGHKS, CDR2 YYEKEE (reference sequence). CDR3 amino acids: CASSLASGYGYTF. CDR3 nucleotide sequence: TGTGCCAGCAGCTTGGCGTCGGGGTATGGCTACACCTTC.

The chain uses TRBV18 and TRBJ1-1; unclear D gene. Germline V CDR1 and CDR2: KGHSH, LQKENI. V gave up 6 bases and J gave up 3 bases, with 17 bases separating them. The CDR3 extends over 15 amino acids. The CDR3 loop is CASSPQRALDTEAFF. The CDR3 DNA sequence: TGTGCCAGCTCCCCCCAGCGGGCCCTGGACACTGAAGCTTTCTTT.

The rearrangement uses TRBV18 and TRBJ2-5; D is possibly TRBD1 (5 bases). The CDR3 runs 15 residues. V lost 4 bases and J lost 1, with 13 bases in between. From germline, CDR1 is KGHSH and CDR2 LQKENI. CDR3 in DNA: TGTGCCAGCTCACAGTCAGGGCCAGCCCAAGAGACCCAGTACTTC. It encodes CASSQSGPAQETQYF.

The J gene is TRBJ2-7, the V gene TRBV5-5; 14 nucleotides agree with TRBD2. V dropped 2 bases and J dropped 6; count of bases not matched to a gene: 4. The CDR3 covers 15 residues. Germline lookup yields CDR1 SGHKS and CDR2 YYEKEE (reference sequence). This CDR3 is CASSFGLAGGSEQYF. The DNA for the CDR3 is TGTGCCAGCAGCTTCGGACTAGCGGGAGGTAGCGAGCAGTACTTC.

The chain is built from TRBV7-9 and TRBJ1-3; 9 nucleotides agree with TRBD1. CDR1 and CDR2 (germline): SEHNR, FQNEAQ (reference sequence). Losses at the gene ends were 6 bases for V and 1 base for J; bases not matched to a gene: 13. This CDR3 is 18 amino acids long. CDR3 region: CASSRRAGQGFSGNTIYF. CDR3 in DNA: TGTGCCAGCAGTCGACGGGCGGGACAGGGTTTTTCTGGAAACACCATATATTTT. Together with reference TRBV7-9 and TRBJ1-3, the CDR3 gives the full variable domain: DTGVSQNPRHKITKRGQNVTFRCDPISEHNRLYWYRQTLGQGPEFLTYFQNEAQLEKSRLLSDRFSAERPKGSFSTLEIQRTEQGDSAMYLCASSRRAGQGFSGNTIYFGEGSWLTVV.

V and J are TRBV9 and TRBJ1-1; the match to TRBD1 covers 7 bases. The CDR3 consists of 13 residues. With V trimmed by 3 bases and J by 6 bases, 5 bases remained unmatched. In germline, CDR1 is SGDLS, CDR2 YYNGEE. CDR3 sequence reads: CASSARQGAEAFF. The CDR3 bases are TGTGCCAGCAGCGCCCGACAGGGTGCTGAAGCTTTCTTT.

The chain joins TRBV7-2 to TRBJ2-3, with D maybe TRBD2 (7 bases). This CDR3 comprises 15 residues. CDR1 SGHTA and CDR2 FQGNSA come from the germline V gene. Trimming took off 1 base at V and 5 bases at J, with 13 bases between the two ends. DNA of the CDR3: TGTGCCAGCAGCTTAGTGGGAGGGGGAGTAGATACGCAGTATTTT. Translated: CASSLVGGGVDTQYF. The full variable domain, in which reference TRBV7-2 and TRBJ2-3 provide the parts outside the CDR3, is GAGVSQSPSNKVTEKGKDVELRCDPISGHTALYWYRQSLGQGLEFLIYFQGNSAPDKSGLPSDRFSAERTGGSVSTLTIQRTQQEDSAVYLCASSLVGGGVDTQYFGPGTRLTVL.

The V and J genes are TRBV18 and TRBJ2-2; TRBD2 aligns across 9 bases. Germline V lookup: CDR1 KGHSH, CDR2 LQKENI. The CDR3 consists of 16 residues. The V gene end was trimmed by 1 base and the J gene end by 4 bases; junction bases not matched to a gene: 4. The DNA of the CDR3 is TGTGCCAGCTCACCACGGCTAGCGGGGCTCACCGGGGAGCTGTTTTTT. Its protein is CASSPRLAGLTGELFF.